This T cell receptor (beta chain) emerged from a study of T-cell memory formation after mild COVID-19. Across the study: TCR clusters were mostly confined to one donor each.

TCRalpha and TCRbeta libraries used 5'RACE with constant-segment primers and UMIs. TCRdb re-derived calls from the 5' RACE reads in MiXCR, one entry per CDR3 protein. The table lists about 470,000 distinct CDR3 sequences, roughly 25% of them singletons, with approximately 13% in the top ten. Between the trimmed V and J ends, which lost 5 bases and 6 bases, there was a span of 20 bases. Germline V CDR1 and CDR2: SGHAT, FQNNGV. This CDR3 has 16 amino acids. The origin of this receptor is an adult woman who had mild COVID-19 (a few samples of this study predate the infection). Cell type and time point are not known. This chain connects TRBV11-2 to TRBJ2-1; TRBD1 is a possible D gene (7 bases). Sequenced input: PBMCs or a T cell subset sorted from them (not recorded which). In nucleotides, the CDR3 is TGTGCCAGCAGCACCTCTGGGGGGACAGTATTCAATGAGCAGTTCTTC. Amino acids: CASSTSGGTVFNEQFF.